Described below is a single TCR beta chain sequence and its context. The data derive from a study of control samples from healthy donors and cancer patients. TCRdb's copy holds only in-frame clones and misses some; the assay was immunoSEQ multiplex PCR. Among 90,000 to 100,000 clones listed, roughly 90% were seen once. What was sequenced was blood. The sequence came from a woman in her 70s in good health.

The CDR3 reads CASSKDRAGELFF. Here the CDR3 DNA reads TGTGCCAGCAGTAAAGACAGGGCCGGGGAGCTGTTTTTT. The rearrangement links TRBV12-3 or TRBV12-4 to TRBJ2-2; 7 bases match TRBD1. The CDR3 runs 13 residues. With V trimmed by 5 bases and J by 6 bases, 3 bases remained unmatched.